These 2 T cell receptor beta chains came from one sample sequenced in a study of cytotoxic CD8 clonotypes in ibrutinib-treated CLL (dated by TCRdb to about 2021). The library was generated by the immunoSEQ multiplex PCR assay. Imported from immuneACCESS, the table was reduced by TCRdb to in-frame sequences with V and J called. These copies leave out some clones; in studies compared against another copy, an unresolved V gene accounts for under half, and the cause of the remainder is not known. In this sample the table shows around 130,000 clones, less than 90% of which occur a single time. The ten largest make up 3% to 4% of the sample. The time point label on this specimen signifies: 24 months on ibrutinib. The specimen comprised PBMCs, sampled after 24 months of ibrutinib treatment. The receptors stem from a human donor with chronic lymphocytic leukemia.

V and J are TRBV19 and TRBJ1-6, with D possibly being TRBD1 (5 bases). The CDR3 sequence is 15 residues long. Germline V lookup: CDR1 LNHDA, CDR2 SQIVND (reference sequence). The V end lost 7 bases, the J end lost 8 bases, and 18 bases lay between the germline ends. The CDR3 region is CASTPRGDGYSPLHF. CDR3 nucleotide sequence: TGTGCCAGTACACCCCGGGGCGACGGGTATTCACCCCTCCACTTT.

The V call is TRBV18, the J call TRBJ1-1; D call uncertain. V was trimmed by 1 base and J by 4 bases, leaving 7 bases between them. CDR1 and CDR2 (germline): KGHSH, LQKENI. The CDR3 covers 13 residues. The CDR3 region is CASSPRSSTEAFF. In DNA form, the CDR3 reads TGTGCCAGCTCACCACGATCGAGCACTGAAGCTTTCTTT.